Reported below is one T cell receptor (beta chain). The same CDR3 arises from other DNA sequences in this sample as well. TCRdb's copy holds only in-frame clones and misses some; the assay was immunoSEQ multiplex PCR. The sample includes roughly 180,000 clones, approximately 81% of them seen just once. CDR1 and CDR2 from the germline V gene are SQVTM and ANQGSEA. The CDR3 loop spans 13 amino acids. The trim removed 6 bases at V and 4 bases at J, leaving 8 bases unmatched. This record belongs to a study of blood T cell repertoires in COVID-19. The sequenced sample consisted of PBMCs or T cells enriched from blood (not recorded which). The TCR comes from a woman in her 40s with acute COVID-19. V and J are TRBV29-1 and TRBJ1-1; 7 nucleotides line up with TRBD1. This CDR3 is CSVARQGGTEAFF. The CDR3 DNA reads TGCAGCGTCGCCAGACAGGGAGGCACTGAAGCTTTCTTT.